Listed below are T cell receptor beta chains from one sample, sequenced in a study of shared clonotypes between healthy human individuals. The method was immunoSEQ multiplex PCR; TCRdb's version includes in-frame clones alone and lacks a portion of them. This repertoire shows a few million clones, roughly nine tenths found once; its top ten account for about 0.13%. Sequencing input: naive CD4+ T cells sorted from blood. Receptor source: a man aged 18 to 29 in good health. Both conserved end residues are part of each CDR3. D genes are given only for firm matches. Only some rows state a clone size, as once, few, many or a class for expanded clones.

CDR3aa: CASSPGPTWGGELFF
CDR3nt: TGTGCCAGCAGCCCCGGTCCTACCTGGGGCGGGGAGCTGTTTTTT
j_gene: TRBJ2-2
abundance: .
v_gene: TRBV11-2
d_gene: .

CDR3aa: CASGLVLGQGKNIQYF
CDR3nt: TGTGCTAGTGGTTTGGTTCTCGGACAGGGTAAAAACATTCAGTACTTC
j_gene: TRBJ2-4
abundance: .
v_gene: TRBV12-5
d_gene: TRBD1

CDR3aa: CASSPLDRYGYTF
CDR3nt: TGTGCCAGCTCACCGCTGGACAGATACGGCTACACCTTC
j_gene: TRBJ1-2
abundance: .
v_gene: TRBV18
d_gene: .

CDR3aa: CAISVGVREKLFF
CDR3nt: TGTGCCATCAGTGTGGGTGTTAGGGAAAAACTGTTTTTT
j_gene: TRBJ1-4
abundance: .
v_gene: TRBV10-3
d_gene: .

CDR3aa: CASSGGEGTEAFF
CDR3nt: TGCGCCAGCAGCGGAGGGGAGGGTACTGAAGCTTTCTTT
j_gene: TRBJ1-1
abundance: few
v_gene: TRBV5-1
d_gene: .

CDR3aa: CASSFGDRGRRSPLHF
CDR3nt: TGTGCCAGCAGTTTTGGGGACAGGGGGCGCCGGTCACCCCTCCACTTT
j_gene: TRBJ1-6
abundance: .
v_gene: TRBV28
d_gene: TRBD1

CDR3aa: CASSQVQGFNQPQHF
CDR3nt: TGCGCCAGCAGCCAAGTCCAGGGGTTCAATCAGCCCCAGCATTTT
j_gene: TRBJ1-5
abundance: .
v_gene: TRBV4-1
d_gene: .

CDR3aa: CASSFTRYVGAGELFF
CDR3nt: TGTGCCAGCAGCTTTACCCGCTACGTAGGAGCCGGGGAGCTGTTTTTT
j_gene: TRBJ2-2
abundance: once
v_gene: TRBV5-4
d_gene: .

CDR3aa: CASSRGDNTIYF
CDR3nt: TGTGCCAGCAGTAGGGGGGACAACACCATATATTTT
j_gene: TRBJ1-3
abundance: .
v_gene: TRBV6-6
d_gene: .

CDR3aa: CAISDLGDSPLHF
CDR3nt: TGTGCCATCAGTGACCTGGGCGATTCACCCCTCCACTTT
j_gene: TRBJ1-6
abundance: .
v_gene: TRBV10-3
d_gene: .

CDR3aa: CASSLETGGGEKLFF
CDR3nt: TGCGCCAGCAGCTTGGAGACAGGGGGAGGAGAAAAACTGTTTTTT
j_gene: TRBJ1-4
abundance: .
v_gene: TRBV5-1
d_gene: TRBD1

CDR3aa: CASSLGLAGSTDTQYF
CDR3nt: TGTGCCAGCAGCTTAGGGCTAGCGGGGAGCACAGATACGCAGTATTTT
j_gene: TRBJ2-3
abundance: .
v_gene: TRBV7-9
d_gene: TRBD2

CDR3aa: CASSVLGISTDTQYF
CDR3nt: TGTGCCAGCAGTGTACTAGGGATTAGCACAGATACGCAGTATTTT
j_gene: TRBJ2-3
abundance: few
v_gene: TRBV2
d_gene: .

CDR3aa: CASSWTPGELFF
CDR3nt: TGTGCCAGCAGCTGGACCCCCGGGGAGCTGTTTTTT
j_gene: TRBJ2-2
abundance: .
v_gene: TRBV5-5
d_gene: .

CDR3aa: CASSLGKFLTGATSTDTQYF
CDR3nt: TGCGCCAGCAGCTTGGGGAAGTTTTTGACAGGAGCCACTAGCACAGATACGCAGTATTTT
j_gene: TRBJ2-3
abundance: .
v_gene: TRBV5-1
d_gene: .

CDR3aa: CASHPGILGGYTF
CDR3nt: TGTGCCAGCCATCCCGGGATCCTGGGAGGCTACACCTTC
j_gene: TRBJ1-2
abundance: .
v_gene: TRBV18
d_gene: .

CDR3aa: CASSLDTGAGGPLHF
CDR3nt: TGTGCCAGCAGCTTGGATACAGGGGCCGGGGGACCCCTCCACTTT
j_gene: TRBJ1-6
abundance: .
v_gene: TRBV5-6
d_gene: TRBD1

CDR3aa: CASMTSGGAGELFF
CDR3nt: TGTGCCAGCATGACGAGCGGCGGCGCCGGGGAGCTGTTTTTT
j_gene: TRBJ2-2
abundance: .
v_gene: TRBV2
d_gene: .

CDR3aa: CASSLTSGRALGTGELFF
CDR3nt: TGTGCCAGCAGCCTGACTAGCGGGAGGGCCCTAGGGACCGGGGAGCTGTTTTTT
j_gene: TRBJ2-2
abundance: .
v_gene: TRBV12-1
d_gene: .

CDR3aa: CASRDLEGREQYF
CDR3nt: TGTGCCAGCAGAGACCTCGAGGGCCGCGAGCAGTACTTC
j_gene: TRBJ2-7
abundance: .
v_gene: TRBV6-6
d_gene: .

CDR3aa: CASSQISLLGIAGGTRGTDTQYF
CDR3nt: TGTGCCAGCAGCCAAATATCTTTACTTGGAATAGCGGGGGGAACCAGGGGCACAGATACGCAGTATTTT
j_gene: TRBJ2-3
abundance: .
v_gene: TRBV14
d_gene: TRBD2

CDR3aa: CASSQGGTANNEQFF
CDR3nt: TGTGCCAGCAGCCAAGGTGGGACAGCGAACAATGAGCAGTTCTTC
j_gene: TRBJ2-1
abundance: .
v_gene: TRBV4-2
d_gene: TRBD1

CDR3aa: CASTPPRGGNQPQHF
CDR3nt: TGTGCCAGTACCCCACCCCGCGGGGGCAATCAGCCCCAGCATTTT
j_gene: TRBJ1-5
abundance: few
v_gene: TRBV19
d_gene: .

CDR3aa: CASSSILAADTQYF
CDR3nt: TGTGCCAGCAGCTCGATACTAGCAGCAGATACGCAGTATTTT
j_gene: TRBJ2-3
abundance: .
v_gene: TRBV5-4
d_gene: .

CDR3aa: CAWSRDQRYNEQFF
CDR3nt: TGTGCCTGGAGTCGGGACCAACGGTACAATGAGCAGTTCTTC
j_gene: TRBJ2-1
abundance: .
v_gene: TRBV30
d_gene: .

CDR3aa: CASSTMTGANYGYTF
CDR3nt: TGCGCCAGCAGCACGATGACAGGGGCTAACTATGGCTACACCTTC
j_gene: TRBJ1-2
abundance: .
v_gene: TRBV5-1
d_gene: TRBD1

CDR3aa: CASSSRAAGQYF
CDR3nt: TGTGCCAGCAGCTCCCGGGCGGCCGGGCAGTACTTC
j_gene: TRBJ2-7
abundance: .
v_gene: TRBV7-2
d_gene: .

CDR3aa: CASSLSGTLTGNTIYF
CDR3nt: TGTGCCAGCAGTTTATCCGGGACACTGACTGGAAACACCATATATTTT
j_gene: TRBJ1-3
abundance: .
v_gene: TRBV28
d_gene: .

CDR3aa: CASSREGIQRGGLNEQFF
CDR3nt: TGTGCCAGCAGCCGAGAAGGGATCCAGCGGGGGGGCCTTAATGAGCAGTTCTTC
j_gene: TRBJ2-1
abundance: .
v_gene: TRBV4-2
d_gene: TRBD2

CDR3aa: CATSRERQGVTGELFF
CDR3nt: TGTGCCACCAGCAGAGAGAGACAGGGGGTGACCGGGGAGCTGTTTTTT
j_gene: TRBJ2-2
abundance: once
v_gene: TRBV15
d_gene: TRBD1

CDR3aa: CASSLAPDRAGANVLTF
CDR3nt: TGTGCCAGCAGCTTAGCCCCTGACAGGGCTGGGGCCAACGTCCTGACTTTC
j_gene: TRBJ2-6
abundance: once
v_gene: TRBV7-8
d_gene: TRBD1